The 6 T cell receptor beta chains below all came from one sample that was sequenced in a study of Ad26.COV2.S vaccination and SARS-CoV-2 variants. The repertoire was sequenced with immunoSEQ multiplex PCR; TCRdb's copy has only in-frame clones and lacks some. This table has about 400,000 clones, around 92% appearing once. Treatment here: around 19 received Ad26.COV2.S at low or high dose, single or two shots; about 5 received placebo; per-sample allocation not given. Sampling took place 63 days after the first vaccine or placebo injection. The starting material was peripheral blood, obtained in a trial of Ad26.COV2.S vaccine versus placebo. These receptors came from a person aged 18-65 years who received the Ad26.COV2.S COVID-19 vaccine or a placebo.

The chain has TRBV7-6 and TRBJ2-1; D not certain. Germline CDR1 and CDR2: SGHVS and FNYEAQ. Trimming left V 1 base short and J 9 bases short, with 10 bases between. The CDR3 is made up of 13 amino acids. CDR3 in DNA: TGTGCCAGCAGCTTAGGGGCCGCGAGTGAGCAGTTCTTC. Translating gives CASSLGAASEQFF.

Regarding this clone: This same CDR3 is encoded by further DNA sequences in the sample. The CDR3 spells CASSLSETQYF. The CDR3 bases are TGTGCCAGCAGCTTATCCGAGACCCAGTACTTC. The J gene is TRBJ2-5, the V gene TRBV7-9; no definite D call. Germline V gives CDR1 SEHNR, CDR2 FQNEAQ (reference sequence). The V gene lost 2 bases and the J gene lost 5 bases, with 3 bases spanning the gap. This CDR3 comprises 11 residues.

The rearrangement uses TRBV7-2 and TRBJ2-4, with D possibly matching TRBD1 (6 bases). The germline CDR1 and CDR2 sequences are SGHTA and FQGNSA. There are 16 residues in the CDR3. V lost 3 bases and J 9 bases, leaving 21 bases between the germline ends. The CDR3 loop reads CASSFRGGPEERIQYF. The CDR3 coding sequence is TGTGCCAGCAGCTTCAGAGGGGGACCCGAAGAGCGCATTCAGTACTTC.

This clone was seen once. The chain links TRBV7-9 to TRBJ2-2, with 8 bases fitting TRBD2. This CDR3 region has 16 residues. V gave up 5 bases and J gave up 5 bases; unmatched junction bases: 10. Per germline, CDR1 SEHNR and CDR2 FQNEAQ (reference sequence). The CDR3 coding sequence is TGTGCCAGCAGCCCAACTAGCGGCCCACATACCGGGGAGCTGTTTTTT. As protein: CASSPTSGPHTGELFF.

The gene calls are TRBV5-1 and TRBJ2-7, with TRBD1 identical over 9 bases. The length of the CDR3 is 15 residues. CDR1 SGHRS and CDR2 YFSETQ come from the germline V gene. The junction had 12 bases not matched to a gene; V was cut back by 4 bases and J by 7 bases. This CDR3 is CASSMGQGEVGEQYF. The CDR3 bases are TGCGCCAGCAGCATGGGACAGGGAGAAGTCGGGGAGCAGTACTTC. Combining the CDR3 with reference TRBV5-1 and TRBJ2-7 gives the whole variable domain KAGVTQTPRYLIKTRGQQVTLSCSPISGHRSVSWYQQTPGQGLQFLFEYFSETQRNKGNFPGRFSGRQFSNSRSEMNVSTLELGDSALYLCASSMGQGEVGEQYFGPGTRLTVT.

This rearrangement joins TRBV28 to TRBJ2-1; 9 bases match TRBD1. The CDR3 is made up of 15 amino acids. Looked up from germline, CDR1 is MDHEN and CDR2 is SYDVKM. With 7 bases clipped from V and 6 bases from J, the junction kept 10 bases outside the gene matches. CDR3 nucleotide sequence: TGTGCCAGCACCAATTGGACAGGGGCGCGCAATGAGCAGTTCTTC. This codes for CASTNWTGARNEQFF.